The next 18 T cell receptor beta chains were all read from a single sample in a study of T cells in women clearing cervical HPV infection. The assay was immunoSEQ multiplex PCR, and TCRdb's table has in-frame clones only and misses some. The listing contains about 30,000 clones. Sequencing used blood buffy coat. Every receptor here comes from a woman aged 18 to 69 with a cervical HPV16 infection that either progressed to CIN3+ or cleared (not recorded which).

A word on this clone: The read ends 3 residues shy of where the CDR3 ends; the end is completed using the germline J gene. The chain links TRBV14 to TRBJ1-4; D not resolved. Trimming left V 1 base short and J 5 bases short, with 5 bases between. The CDR3 sequence is 13 residues long. Per germline, CDR1 SGHDN and CDR2 FVKESK. CDR3 DNA, as far as it was read: TGTGCCAGCAGCCAAGCACAGAATGAAAAA. Its translation is CASSQAQNEK. In full, the CDR3 reads CASSQAQNEKLFF.

About this clone itself: The read ends 3 residues early relative to the CDR3; the germline J gene fills the gap. This chain connects TRBV7-2 to TRBJ2-1; TRBD1 aligns across 7 bases. CDR1 is SGHTA and CDR2 is FQGNSA in the germline V gene. CDR3 length: 14 residues. The V segment lost 1 base and the J segment 4 bases; nucleotides outside the gene matches: 1. CDR3 bases read: TGTGCCAGCAGCTTAGAGACAGGGTACAATGAG. This codes for CASSLETGYNE. The whole CDR3 reads CASSLETGYNEQFF. Supplemented by reference TRBV7-2 and TRBJ2-1, the full variable domain reads GAGVSQSPSNKVTEKGKDVELRCDPISGHTALYWYRQSLGQGLEFLIYFQGNSAPDKSGLPSDRFSAERTGGSVSTLTIQRTQQEDSAVYLCASSLETGYNEQFFGPGTRLTVL.

As to this clone: The read terminates 3 residues ahead of where the CDR3 ends, so the germline J gene completes it. The V gene is TRBV6-1, the J gene TRBJ2-7, with 9 bases aligning to TRBD1. The CDR3 has 14 residues. The junction had 0 bases not matched to a gene; V was cut back by 1 base and J by 2 bases. Germline CDR1 is MNHNS and CDR2 is SASEGT. CDR3 in amino acids: CASSEGQGAYEQYF. The covered CDR3 bases are TGTGCCAGCAGTGAAGGACAGGGGGCCTACGAG.

CDR3 DNA, as far as it was read: TGTGCCAGCAGTCAGGGGTTCTACAATGAG. This sequence encodes CASSQGFYNE. The whole CDR3 sequence is CASSQGFYNEQFF. The V gene is TRBV12-3 or TRBV12-4, the J gene TRBJ2-1; tentatively, D is TRBD1 (6 bases). Read data end 3 residues before the CDR3 end; the end is taken from the germline J gene. V was pared by 5 bases and J by 3 bases, with 8 bases between. This CDR3 has 13 amino acids.

A remark on this clone: Read coverage stops 3 residues before the CDR3 terminus; the germline J gene supplies the remainder. V gene TRBV7-2 combines with J gene TRBJ1-2; TRBD1 might be the D (6 bases). Trimming removed 4 bases from V and 5 bases from J, with 17 bases in between. Germline CDR1 is SGHTA and CDR2 is FQGNSA. The CDR3 sequence is 15 residues long. The DNA read from the CDR3 is TGTGCCAGCAGCTCCCGCGCTACAGGGACATATGGC. It translates to CASSSRATGTYG. The entire CDR3 protein reads CASSSRATGTYGYTF. The entire variable domain, with the rest obtained from reference TRBV7-2 and TRBJ1-2, is as follows: GAGVSQSPSNKVTEKGKDVELRCDPISGHTALYWYRQSLGQGLEFLIYFQGNSAPDKSGLPSDRFSAERTGGSVSTLTIQRTQQEDSAVYLCASSSRATGTYGYTFGSGTRLTVV.

Worth noting for this clone: The read falls 3 residues short of the CDR3 end, and the missing part is taken from the germline J gene. The chain carries TRBV6-4 and TRBJ2-2; 8 bases line up with TRBD2. There are 15 residues in the CDR3. V dropped 3 bases and J dropped 3; count of bases not matched to a gene: 3. Germline assignment: CDR1 MRHNA and CDR2 SNTAGT. CDR3 DNA, as far as it was read: TGTGCCAGCAGTGAACAAGCGGGGGACACCGGGGAG. This gives the protein CASSEQAGDTGE. The full CDR3 is CASSEQAGDTGELFF.

As regards this clone: Read coverage stops 3 residues before the CDR3 terminus; the germline J gene supplies the remainder. The chain has TRBV2 and TRBJ2-5; TRBD2 matches 10 bases. This CDR3 has 19 residues. Germline lookup yields CDR1 SNHLY and CDR2 FYNNEI. J lost 5 bases, V lost 3 bases, and 18 bases had no gene match. CDR3 bases read: TGTGCCAGCAGTGAGGGGACCAGCAGACTACTAGCGGGAAAGGAGACC. This gives the protein CASSEGTSRLLAGKET. The full CDR3 protein reads CASSEGTSRLLAGKETQYF.

As to this clone: Read coverage stops 3 residues before the CDR3 terminus; the germline J gene supplies the remainder. V gene TRBV5-5 combines with J gene TRBJ2-5; D unresolved. The CDR3 runs 14 residues. The germline V and J ends were trimmed by 1 base and 3 bases, with 10 bases remaining between them. Looked up from germline, CDR1 is SGHKS and CDR2 is YYEKEE (reference sequence). The CDR3 region is CASSLLAGEETQYF. The CDR3 bases that were read are TGTGCCAGCAGCTTGTTGGCAGGAGAAGAGACC.

CDR3 in amino acids: CASSTVAGVPDGELFF. The CDR3 bases that were read are TGTGCCAGCAGCACCGTAGCGGGGGTCCCCGACGGGGAG. V and J are TRBV13 and TRBJ2-2; 9 nucleotides align to TRBD2. The read comes to an end 3 residues before the CDR3 does, leaving the germline J gene to fill in the end. J gave up 7 bases and V 5 bases, and 11 bases lay outside the gene matches. Germline CDR1 PRHDT, CDR2 FYEKMQ (reference sequence). The length of the CDR3 is 16 residues.

With respect to this clone: Read sequence stops 3 residues before the CDR3 end, and the germline J gene provides the missing end. The rearrangement uses TRBV5-6 and TRBJ2-4; 11 bases are shared with TRBD1. This CDR3 is built from 14 residues. Germline lookup yields CDR1 SGHDT and CDR2 YYEEEE. V shed 4 bases, J shed 7 bases, and the junction held 4 bases outside the gene matches. The CDR3: CASSLGQGANIQYF. The CDR3 bases that were read are TGTGCCAGCAGCCTAGGACAGGGGGCGAACATT.

A word on this clone: Sequencing ends 3 residues short of the CDR3 end; the germline J gene provides the rest. The rearrangement links TRBV7-9 to TRBJ1-2; 10 nucleotides line up with TRBD1. The germline V gene has CDR1 SEHNR and CDR2 FQNEAQ (reference sequence). CDR3 length equals 15 residues. Here the CDR3 reads CASTSRDRGHWGYTF. Partial CDR3 DNA: TGTGCCAGCACCTCTAGGGACAGGGGCCATTGGGGC.

A remark on this clone: The read gets to within 3 residues of the CDR3 end, and the germline J gene fills in the rest. The chain uses TRBV7-8 and TRBJ2-7; 9 nucleotides agree with TRBD2. The CDR3 spans 17 residues. V trimming: 5 bases; J trimming: 6 bases; junction bases outside the gene matches: 17. The germline CDR1 and CDR2 sequences are SGHVS and FQNEAQ. The CDR3 bases that were read are TGTGCCAGCAGCATAAATTTAGCGGGGGTGCCCCGCTCCGAG. This sequence encodes CASSINLAGVPRSE. The full CDR3 reads CASSINLAGVPRSEQYF.

Worth noting for this clone: The DNA ends 3 residues before the CDR3 does, and the rest of the CDR3 is filled in from the germline J gene. The chain couples TRBV19 to TRBJ2-1; 7 nucleotides align to TRBD2. CDR1 is LNHDA, CDR2 SQIVND, per germline (reference sequence). The trim removed 4 bases at V and 2 bases at J, leaving 8 bases unmatched. This CDR3 comprises 16 residues. Incomplete CDR3 DNA: TGTGCCAGTAGTACGCCAGGACTAGATACCTACAATGAG. This encodes CASSTPGLDTYNE. The CDR3 reads in full as CASSTPGLDTYNEQFF.

Details on this clone: The read finishes 3 residues shy of the CDR3 end, and the germline J gene is used to complete it. J is TRBJ2-2 and V is TRBV5-5; 7 positions match TRBD1. CDR3 size: 15 residues. J gave up 5 bases and V 4 bases, and 8 bases lay outside the gene matches. The germline CDR1 and CDR2 sequences are SGHKS and YYEKEE (reference sequence). CDR3 amino acids: CASSPTMTGTGELFF. Incomplete CDR3 DNA: TGTGCCAGCAGCCCAACGATGACAGGGACCGGGGAG. The full variable domain, completed using reference TRBV5-5 and TRBJ2-2, is DAGVTQSPTHLIKTRGQQVTLRCSPISGHKSVSWYQQVLGQGPQFIFQYYEKEERGRGNFPDRFSARQFPNYSSELNVNALLLGDSALYLCASSPTMTGTGELFFGEGSRLTVL.

Comment on this clone: The read terminates 3 residues ahead of where the CDR3 ends, so the germline J gene completes it. The chain joins TRBV5-4 to TRBJ2-7; tentative D call: TRBD1 (6 bases). Germline CDR1 is SGHNT and CDR2 is YYREEE (reference sequence). The V end lost 3 bases, the J end lost 3 bases, and 16 bases lay between the germline ends. The CDR3 consists of 15 residues. CDR3 DNA, as far as it was read: TGTGCCAGCAGCTCCCAACAGGGAATGTACTACGAG. Protein: CASSSQQGMYYE. The whole CDR3 sequence is CASSSQQGMYYEQYF.

The CDR3 bases that were read are TGTGCCAGCAGTTCAGGGACAGTCGAG. This gives the protein CASSSGTVE. The complete CDR3 protein is CASSSGTVEQYF. The chain recombines TRBV28 with TRBJ2-7, with 7 bases that match TRBD1. The observed sequence ends 3 residues before the CDR3 terminus, with the missing tail filled in from the germline J gene. CDR1 MDHEN and CDR2 SYDVKM come from the germline V gene. The CDR3 consists of 12 residues. After removal of 4 bases from V and 6 bases from J, the junction contained 3 bases not matched to a gene.

Points on this clone: The read ends 3 residues before the CDR3 terminus; that terminus is restored from the germline J gene. The chain is built from TRBV30 and TRBJ2-5; D gene unclear. Trimming removed 5 bases from V and 4 bases from J, with 8 bases in between. CDR3 size: 11 residues. CDR1 GTSNPN and CDR2 SVGIG come from the germline V gene (reference sequence). This chain's CDR3 is CAWVYRETQYF. Incomplete CDR3 DNA: TGTGCCTGGGTCTACAGAGAGACC.

With regard to this clone: The sequenced fragment ends 3 residues before the CDR3 boundary, so the rest is inferred from the germline J gene. The chain links TRBV7-2 to TRBJ2-2, with a tentative D call TRBD1 (6 bases). The CDR3 sequence is 12 residues long. CDR1 and CDR2 (germline): SGHTA, FQGNSA. CDR3 DNA (partial): TGTGCCAGCAGCTTGATCCAGGGGAAG. Protein: CASSLIQGK. The full CDR3 sequence reads CASSLIQGKLFF.